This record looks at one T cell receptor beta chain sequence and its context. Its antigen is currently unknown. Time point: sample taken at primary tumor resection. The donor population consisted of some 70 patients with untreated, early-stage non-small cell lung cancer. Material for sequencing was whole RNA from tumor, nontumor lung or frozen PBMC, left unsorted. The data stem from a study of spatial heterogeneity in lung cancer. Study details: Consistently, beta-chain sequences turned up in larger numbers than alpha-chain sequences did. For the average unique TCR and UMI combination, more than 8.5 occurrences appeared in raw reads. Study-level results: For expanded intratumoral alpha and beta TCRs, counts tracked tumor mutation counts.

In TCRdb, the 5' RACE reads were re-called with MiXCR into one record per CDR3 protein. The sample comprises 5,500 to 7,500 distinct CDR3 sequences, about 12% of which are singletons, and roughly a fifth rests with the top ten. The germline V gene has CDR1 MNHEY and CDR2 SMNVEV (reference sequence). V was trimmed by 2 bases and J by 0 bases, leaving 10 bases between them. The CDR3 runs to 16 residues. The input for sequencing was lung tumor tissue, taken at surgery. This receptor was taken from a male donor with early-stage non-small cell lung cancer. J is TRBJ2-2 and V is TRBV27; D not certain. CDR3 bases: TGTGCCAGCAGTTTAGTAGGAAACTCGAACACCGGGGAGCTGTTTTTT. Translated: CASSLVGNSNTGELFF.